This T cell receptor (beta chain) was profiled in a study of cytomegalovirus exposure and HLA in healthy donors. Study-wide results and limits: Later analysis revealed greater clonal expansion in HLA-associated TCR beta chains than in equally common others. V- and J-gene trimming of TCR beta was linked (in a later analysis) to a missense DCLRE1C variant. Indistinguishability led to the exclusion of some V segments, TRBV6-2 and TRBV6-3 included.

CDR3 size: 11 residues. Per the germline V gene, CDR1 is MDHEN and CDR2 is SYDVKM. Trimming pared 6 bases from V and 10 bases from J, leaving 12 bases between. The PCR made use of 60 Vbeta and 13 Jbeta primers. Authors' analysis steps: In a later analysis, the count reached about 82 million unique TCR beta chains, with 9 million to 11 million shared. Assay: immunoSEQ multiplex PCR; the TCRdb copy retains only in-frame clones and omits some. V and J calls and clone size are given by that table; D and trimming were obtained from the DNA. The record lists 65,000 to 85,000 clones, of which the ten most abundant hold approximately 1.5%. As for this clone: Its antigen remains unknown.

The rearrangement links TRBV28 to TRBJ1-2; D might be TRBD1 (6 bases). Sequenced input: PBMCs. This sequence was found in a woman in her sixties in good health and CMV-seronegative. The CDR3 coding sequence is TGTGCCAGCAGATATAGACAGGACTACACCTTC. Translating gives CASRYRQDYTF.